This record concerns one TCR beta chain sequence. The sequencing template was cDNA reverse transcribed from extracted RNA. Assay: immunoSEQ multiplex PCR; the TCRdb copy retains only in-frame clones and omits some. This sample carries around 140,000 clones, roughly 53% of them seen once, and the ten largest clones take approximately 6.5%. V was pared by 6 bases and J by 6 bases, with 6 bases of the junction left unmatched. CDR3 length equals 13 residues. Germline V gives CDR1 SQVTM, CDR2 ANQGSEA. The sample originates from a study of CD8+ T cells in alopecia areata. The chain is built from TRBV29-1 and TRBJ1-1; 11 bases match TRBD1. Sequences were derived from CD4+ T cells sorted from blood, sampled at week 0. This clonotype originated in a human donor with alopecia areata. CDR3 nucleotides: TGCAGCGTGAGGACAGGGGGCATCTCTGAAGCTTTCTTT. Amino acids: CSVRTGGISEAFF.